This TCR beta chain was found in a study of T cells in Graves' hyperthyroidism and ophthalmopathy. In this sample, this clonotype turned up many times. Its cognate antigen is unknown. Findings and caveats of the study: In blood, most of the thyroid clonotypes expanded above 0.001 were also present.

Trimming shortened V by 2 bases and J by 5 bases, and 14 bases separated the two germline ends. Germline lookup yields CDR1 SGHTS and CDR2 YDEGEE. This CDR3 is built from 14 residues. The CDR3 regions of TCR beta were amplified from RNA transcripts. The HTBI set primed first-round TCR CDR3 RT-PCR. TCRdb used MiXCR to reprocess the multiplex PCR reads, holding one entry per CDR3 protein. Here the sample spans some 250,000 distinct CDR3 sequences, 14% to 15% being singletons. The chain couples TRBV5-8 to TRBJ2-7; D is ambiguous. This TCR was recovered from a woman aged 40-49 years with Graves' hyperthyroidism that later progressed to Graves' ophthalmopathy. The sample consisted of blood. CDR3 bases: TGTGCCAGCAGCTTTGGTGGCAGGAACCACGAGCAGTACTTC. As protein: CASSFGGRNHEQYF.